This T cell receptor (beta chain) was identified in a study of identical twins. CDR3 length: 18 amino acids. Germline CDR1 and CDR2: MNHEY and SMNVEV (reference sequence). The V segment lost 6 bases and the J segment 2 bases; nucleotides outside the gene matches: 16. Using its own MiXCR run on the 5' RACE reads, TCRdb lists one record per CDR3 protein. The table includes 200,000 to 250,000 distinct CDR3 sequences, under 8.5% detected once. These data are also associated with another study on T cells expressing NK-cell markers.

Specimen: CD8+ T cells sorted from blood. This rearrangement joins TRBV27 to TRBJ2-3; TRBD1 matches 8 bases. The sequence was collected from a woman younger than 30 in good health. The CDR3 bases are TGTGCCAGCAGCCAGACAGGGGCCGCGAGACTCCCCACAGATACGCAGTATTTT. The encoded protein is CASSQTGAARLPTDTQYF.